A selection of T cell receptor beta chains follows, all from one sample in a study of blood T cell repertoires in COVID-19. Some clones are missing from TCRdb's copy, which holds only in-frame ones; the method was immunoSEQ multiplex PCR. Among 150,000 to 200,000 clones listed, about 83% were seen once. The specimen was PBMCs or T cells enriched from blood (not recorded which). These receptors came from a woman in her forties or fifties in a cohort exposed to, infected with or recovered from COVID-19 (not recorded which). The CDR3 runs from the conserved cysteine through the conserved F or W. The D gene is left open where the match is weak. Not all rows give a size; the values are once, few, many and, for expanded clones, a class.

d_gene,v_gene,abundance,j_gene,CDR3nt,CDR3aa
TRBD1,TRBV6-1,-,TRBJ2-5,TGTGCCAGCAGTGAAGGAAGCTACAGGGGGCGGGAGACCCAGTACTTC,CASSEGSYRGRETQYF
TRBD1,TRBV4-3,-,TRBJ2-7,TGCGCCAGCAGCCAGCGGACAGGGACCTACGAGCAGTACTTC,CASSQRTGTYEQYF
-,TRBV2,-,TRBJ1-2,TGTGCCAGCAGTGAAGGCGGGAAAGCCTATGGCTACACCTTC,CASSEGGKAYGYTF
-,TRBV18,-,TRBJ1-5,TGTGCCAGCTCACCATCCCATAGCAATCAGCCCCAGCATTTT,CASSPSHSNQPQHF
-,TRBV23-1,-,TRBJ1-1,TGCGCCAGCAGTCAACCAGTGAACACTGAAGCTTTCTTT,CASSQPVNTEAFF
-,TRBV10-1,once,TRBJ2-1,TGCGCCAGCAGTGAGTCGAATGCGAACAATGAGCAGTTCTTC,CASSESNANNEQFF
-,TRBV12-3/TRBV12-4,-,TRBJ1-1,TGTGCCAGCAGCCCGGGAAGGGATGAAGCTTTCTTT,CASSPGRDEAFF
-,TRBV6-1,-,TRBJ2-3,TGTGCCAGCAGTGAAGGGCTTCTTAGCACAGATACGCAGTATTTT,CASSEGLLSTDTQYF
TRBD1,TRBV7-8,-,TRBJ1-1,TGTGCCAGCAGCGAATCCGGGACAGGGCACACTGAAGCTTTCTTT,CASSESGTGHTEAFF
-,TRBV29-1,-,TRBJ1-3,TGCAGCGTTGTTTCTAACAGGGACGGAAACACCATATATTTT,CSVVSNRDGNTIYF
-,TRBV3-1/TRBV3-2,-,TRBJ2-1,TGTGCCAGCAGCCAAGTGGCGGGCTCCTACAATGAGCAGTTCTTC,CASSQVAGSYNEQFF
TRBD2,TRBV4-2,once,TRBJ2-5,TGTGCCAGCAGCCAAGATCCTCTAGCGGGGGGGCCCGGGGAGACCCAGTACTTC,CASSQDPLAGGPGETQYF
-,TRBV7-2,-,TRBJ2-3,TGTGCCAGCAGCTCCGTTCAGGCCAGTACGCAGTATTTT,CASSSVQASTQYF
-,TRBV5-1,few,TRBJ2-7,TGCGCCAGCAGCTTGGCCCCTTCCGCTTCGGGCTCCTACGAGCAGTACTTC,CASSLAPSASGSYEQYF
TRBD1,TRBV5-1,few,TRBJ2-2,TGCGCCAGCAGCCCCCGACAGGGACACGGGGAGCTGTTTTTT,CASSPRQGHGELFF
TRBD2,TRBV2,-,TRBJ2-1,TGTGCCAGCAGTGTTGGCGGGGGGACCATAAATGAGCAGTTCTTC,CASSVGGGTINEQFF
TRBD1,TRBV4-2,-,TRBJ1-2,TGTGCCAGCAGCCAATCCGGGACAGCGGAATTCTATGGCTACACCTTC,CASSQSGTAEFYGYTF
TRBD1,TRBV7-2,-,TRBJ2-1,TGTGCCAGCAATCCGGGACAGGATTATGTCTCTCGCTACAATGAGCAGTTCTTC,CASNPGQDYVSRYNEQFF
TRBD1,TRBV7-3,-,TRBJ2-1,TGTGCCAGCAGCTCAGGACAGGGGGCCTATGAGCAGTTCTTC,CASSSGQGAYEQFF
TRBD1,TRBV6-1,-,TRBJ2-5,TGTGCCAGCAGTGAAGGGGGGACAGGGTTCGAGACCCAGTACTTC,CASSEGGTGFETQYF
TRBD2,TRBV5-1,-,TRBJ2-3,TGCGCCAGCAGCTTAGGCGGGAGTAGGACAGATACGCAGTATTTT,CASSLGGSRTDTQYF
TRBD1,TRBV2,few,TRBJ2-1,TGTGCCAGCGCGGGACAGGGTCGCTACAATGAGCAGTTCTTC,CASAGQGRYNEQFF
-,TRBV2,-,TRBJ2-3,TGTGCCAGCAGTGTGGCTACAGATACGCAGTATTTT,CASSVATDTQYF
TRBD1,TRBV6-5,-,TRBJ1-2,TGTGCCAGCAGTATACAGGGGGCAGGGTATGGCTACACCTTC,CASSIQGAGYGYTF
TRBD1,TRBV28,-,TRBJ1-2,TGTGCCAGCAGTTTAACAGGGGTCTATGGCTACACCTTC,CASSLTGVYGYTF
-,TRBV7-2,-,TRBJ2-5,TGTGCCAGCACCCATAATGGTCTGGCAGAGACCCAGTACTTC,CASTHNGLAETQYF